These 24 T cell receptor beta chains came from one sample sequenced in a study of T cells in Graves' hyperthyroidism and ophthalmopathy. Amplification of TCR beta CDR3 regions used RNA as the template. When the TCR CDR3 underwent first-round RT-PCR, the HTBI primer set was used. TCRdb re-analysed the multiplex PCR reads in MiXCR, keeping a single row per CDR3 protein. The table has hundreds of thousands of distinct CDR3 sequences, 38% seen once. Material for sequencing was blood. Receptors were obtained from a man in his late teens or twenties with Graves' hyperthyroidism.

This chain joins TRBV15 and TRBJ1-4, with TRBD1 as a possible D gene (5 bases). Trimming shortened V by 3 bases and J by 5 bases, and 16 bases separated the two germline ends. The CDR3 has 16 residues. Germline V gives CDR1 LNHNV, CDR2 YYDKDF (reference sequence). The CDR3, as DNA: TGTGCCACCAGCAGTCCACAGGAAACCCCAAATGAAAAACTGTTTTTT. Translated, it gives CATSSPQETPNEKLFF.

The chain combines TRBV18 with TRBJ1-5; 7 positions agree with TRBD1. J gave up 6 bases and V 2 bases, and 7 bases lay outside the gene matches. Germline values: CDR1 KGHSH, CDR2 LQKENI. The CDR3 runs to 15 residues. CDR3 DNA sequence: TGTGCCAGCTCACCAAACCCCGGACAGGTTCAGCCCCAGCATTTT. It is translated as CASSPNPGQVQPQHF.

The sample holds many counts of this clonotype. J is TRBJ2-7 and V is TRBV10-2, with D possibly matching TRBD1 (6 bases). The CDR3 is 14 residues long. CDR1 and CDR2 (germline): WSHSY, SAAADI. The V end lost 3 bases, the J end lost 5 bases, and 14 bases lay between the germline ends. The CDR3 nucleotides are TGCGCCAGCAGTGAACGGAACAGGGTCAACGAGCAGTACTTC. Translating gives CASSERNRVNEQYF.

The count of this clonotype is one. A single base separates this from a much larger clone, so it may be a read error. The rearrangement links TRBV20-1 to TRBJ2-7, with D hard to call. The CDR3 loop spans 12 amino acids. Looked up from germline, CDR1 is DFQATT and CDR2 is SNEGSKA (reference sequence). The CDR3, as DNA: TGCAGTGCTAGATTCCCGGGCGAAGAGCGGTACTTC. Translating gives CSARFPGEERYF.

The table lists this clonotype with a few counts. The chain employs TRBV7-9 and TRBJ2-5; TRBD2 is a possible D gene (5 bases). The length of the CDR3 is 15 residues. The germline V and J ends were trimmed by 1 base and 3 bases, with 12 bases remaining between them. Germline CDR1 SEHNR, CDR2 FQNEAQ (reference sequence). The CDR3 DNA sequence: TGTGCCAGCAGCTTAGTAGCGTCAGTGGAAGAGACCCAGTACTTC. It translates to CASSLVASVEETQYF.

This clonotype appeared a single time. The CDR3 loop is CASTQAGVGHGELFF. CDR3 bases: TGTGCCAGCACGCAAGCGGGAGTGGGGCACGGGGAGCTGTTTTTT. The chain recombines TRBV11-2 with TRBJ2-2; the match to TRBD2 covers 8 bases. V dropped 7 bases and J dropped 7; count of bases not matched to a gene: 11. CDR1 is SGHAT and CDR2 is FQNNGV in the germline V gene. The CDR3 covers 15 residues.

This clonotype was observed many times. The V call is TRBV29-1, the J call TRBJ2-7, with D tentatively TRBD1 (5 bases). Trimming stripped 4 bases from V and 5 bases from J, with 15 bases between. Germline V gene lookup returns CDR1 SQVTM and CDR2 ANQGSEA. CDR3 length: 13 residues. The CDR3 region is CSVVAGSVHEQYF. In nucleotides, the CDR3 is TGCAGCGTTGTGGCAGGGTCTGTCCACGAGCAGTACTTC.

This chain links TRBV7-2 with TRBJ1-2, with D tentatively TRBD1 (5 bases). V lost 5 bases to trimming and J lost 8 bases, with 15 bases between them. The CDR3 sequence is 13 residues long. Germline CDR1 and CDR2: SGHTA and FQGNSA. CDR3 residues: CASSRSQRGGYTF. The CDR3, as DNA: TGTGCCAGCAGCCGTTCTCAGAGGGGCGGCTACACCTTC.

This clonotype was seen only a few times. The chain couples TRBV7-8 to TRBJ1-1, with unresolved D. Germline CDR1 reads SGHVS; CDR2 reads FQNEAQ. Deletions cut 1 base from V and 11 bases from J, with 20 bases between. There are 15 residues in the CDR3. CDR3 bases: TGTGCCAGCAGCTTAGACGGTGGGCAAACCCTGGCCGCTTTCTTT. Translating it yields CASSLDGGQTLAAFF.

The V call is TRBV4-2, the J call TRBJ1-5; a weak D match, TRBD1 (5 bases). The germline V gene has CDR1 LGHNA and CDR2 YNFKEQ. Trimming removed 5 bases from V and 7 bases from J, with 15 bases in between. The CDR3 has 14 residues. CDR3 DNA sequence: TGTGCCAGCAGCTCTCCGGGACGGTGGCAGCCCCAGCATTTT. This codes for CASSSPGRWQPQHF.

The genes are TRBV7-2 and TRBJ1-5, with a possible D match to TRBD1 (6 bases). This CDR3 has 14 residues. Germline V gives CDR1 SGHTA, CDR2 FQGNSA. V lost 6 bases and J lost 1, with 10 bases in between. CDR3 coding DNA: TGTGCCAGCAGAAAGGGACAAAGCAATCAGCCCCAGCATTTT. Protein: CASRKGQSNQPQHF.

This clonotype showed up many times. The CDR3 DNA reads TGTGCCAGCAGCTTACGGGCAGCGGGGGCCTCTGGGGCCAACGTCCTGACTTTC. Encoded protein: CASSLRAAGASGANVLTF. V is TRBV11-2 and J is TRBJ2-6; 8 nucleotides line up with TRBD2. The germline CDR1 and CDR2 sequences are SGHAT and FQNNGV. Trimming removed 2 bases from V and 0 bases from J; junction bases left unmatched: 6. This CDR3 has 18 amino acids.

Many counts were recorded for this clonotype. J is TRBJ2-5 and V is TRBV25-1; D is undetermined. The CDR3 totals 15 residues. CDR1 is MGHDK, CDR2 SYGVNS, per germline. V lost 1 base, J lost 7 bases, and 16 bases lay in between. This chain's CDR3 is CASSESRDRRSTQYF. The CDR3 nucleotides read TGTGCCAGCAGTGAATCGAGAGACCGCCGCTCGACCCAGTACTTC.

This clonotype was detected once. The rearrangement uses TRBV24-1 and TRBJ1-1; D unclear. Between the trimmed V and J ends, which lost 4 bases and 11 bases, there was a span of 10 bases. Germline CDR1 and CDR2: KGHDR and SFDVKD. The CDR3 contains 11 residues. The CDR3 is CATSDPAAAFF. The CDR3 DNA reads TGTGCCACCAGTGACCCGGCCGCCGCTTTCTTT.

This clonotype has a count of ten or more. This sequence joins TRBV10-1 and TRBJ1-6; possible D gene TRBD1, 6 bases. The CDR3 covers 13 residues. Germline CDR1 is WNHNN and CDR2 is SYGVQD (reference sequence). Deletions cut 4 bases from V and 8 bases from J, with 9 bases between. CDR3 sequence: CASSGRGDSPLHF. For the CDR3, the DNA is TGCGCCAGCAGTGGCAGGGGTGATTCACCCCTCCACTTT.

This clonotype was found many times. V and J are TRBV4-1 and TRBJ1-2; D is possibly TRBD1 (5 bases). The CDR3 is made up of 15 amino acids. Deletions cut 1 base from V and 8 bases from J, with 17 bases between. Germline CDR1 is MGHRA and CDR2 is YSYEKL. The CDR3 is CASSQVHQTVRGYTF. The CDR3 bases are TGCGCCAGCAGCCAAGTCCACCAGACAGTGCGAGGCTACACCTTC.

The rearrangement joins TRBV20-1 to TRBJ2-7; 11 bases align to TRBD2. Germline-derived CDR1 and CDR2 are DFQATT and SNEGSKA (reference sequence). This CDR3 region has 15 residues. Trimming cost V 5 bases and J 5 bases; bases outside gene matches: 11. The CDR3 DNA follows: TGCAGTGCTCCCCGACCACTAGCGGGAGTCGACGAGCAGTACTTC. Protein sequence: CSAPRPLAGVDEQYF.

This clonotype was seen a few times. V usage is TRBV12-3 or TRBV12-4 and J usage is TRBJ1-5; D not resolved. The CDR3 is made up of 14 amino acids. The V gene lost 4 bases and the J gene lost 6 bases, with 13 bases spanning the gap. CDR3 coding DNA: TGTGCCAGCAGTTATAGGCAGGCCTCTCAGCCCCAGCATTTT. Its translation: CASSYRQASQPQHF.

This chain links TRBV29-1 with TRBJ2-5; D gene unclear. This CDR3 comprises 13 residues. The ends were cut back, 6 bases at V and 5 bases at J, with 16 bases in the middle. Per germline, CDR1 SQVTM and CDR2 ANQGSEA. The CDR3 here is CSVKDNRAETQYF. As DNA, the CDR3 is TGCAGCGTCAAAGACAATAGGGCCGAGACCCAGTACTTC.

The chain is built from TRBV6-5 and TRBJ1-1; 11 bases fit TRBD1. Germline CDR1 and CDR2: MNHEY and SVGAGI. V lost 6 bases and J lost 8; bases outside the gene matches: 5. The CDR3 length is 13 residues. This chain's CDR3 is CASRGTGGEEAFF. In nucleotides, the CDR3 is TGTGCCAGCAGGGGGACAGGGGGGGAGGAAGCTTTCTTT.

A single count supports this clonotype. The chain joins TRBV7-2 to TRBJ2-5; D is unresolved. The V end was cut by 3 bases, the J end by 4 bases, with 9 bases between. The V gene's germline CDR1 is SGHTA and CDR2 FQGNSA. The CDR3 totals 13 residues. Written as DNA, the CDR3 is TGTACCAGCAGCTTGGTCGGTGGAGAGACCCAGTACTTC. Protein sequence: CTSSLVGGETQYF.

The chain uses TRBV6-5 and TRBJ1-6; D possibly corresponds to TRBD1 (5 bases). This CDR3 has 15 amino acids. Germline V gives CDR1 MNHEY, CDR2 SVGAGI. The germline V and J ends were trimmed by 0 bases and 4 bases, with 7 bases remaining between them. The CDR3 reads CASSYSTGYNSPLHF. CDR3 DNA: TGTGCCAGCAGTTACTCCACAGGTTATAATTCACCCCTCCACTTT.

The sample holds many counts of this clonotype. CDR3 region: CASSTGQSHGYTF. The CDR3 nucleotides read TGTGCCAGCAGCACCGGACAGTCCCATGGCTACACCTTC. The V gene is TRBV7-9, the J gene TRBJ1-2, with D possibly TRBD1 on 6 matching bases. V lost 5 bases and J lost 6, with 13 bases in between. Germline V lookup: CDR1 SEHNR, CDR2 FQNEAQ (reference sequence). CDR3 length: 13 residues.

At least ten counts were recorded for this clonotype. The J gene is TRBJ1-3, the V gene TRBV7-8; unclear D gene. Trimming removed 5 bases at V and 10 bases at J, with 12 bases between. From germline, CDR1 is SGHVS and CDR2 FQNEAQ. The CDR3 spans 12 residues. This CDR3 is CASSVSQETIYF. The CDR3 bases are TGTGCCAGCAGCGTATCCCAGGAGACCATATATTTT. Looking up the rest from reference TRBV7-8 and TRBJ1-3 gives the full variable domain: GAGVSQSPRYKVAKRGQDVALRCDPISGHVSLFWYQQALGQGPEFLTYFQNEAQLDKSGLPSDRFFAERPEGSVSTLKIQRTQQEDSAVYLCASSVSQETIYFGEGSWLTVV.